One and the same sample provided the 30 T cell receptor beta chains below, sequenced in a study of healthy donors' naive CD4 and CD8 T cells (dated by TCRdb to between 2015 and 2017). Sequenced using a 454 GS FLX Titanium. A previously published linear amplification protocol was used to build the TCR libraries, starting from approximately 500 ng of total RNA. TCRdb reworked the public reads: Q25 trimming with fastp, MiXCR clone assembly, productive beta chains retained. For every CDR3 protein sequence, its rows merge into one entry that carries the most common genes and DNA. Across this sample there are about 180,000 distinct CDR3 sequences, with about 70% seen only once. Roughly 2.3% of the sample belongs to the ten largest clones. Sample: naive CD4+ and CD8+ T cells sorted from blood, pooled from several donors. In light of the paper, this sample's cell subset or site label describes: FACS-sorted naive CD4+ (CD45RO-CD45RA+) and naive CD8+ (CD45RA+CD27bright) T cells. These receptors were obtained from a pool of human donors in good health; the sample pools cells from several healthy donors.

The V gene is TRBV27, the J gene TRBJ2-3, with 7 positions matching TRBD2. This CDR3 is built from 13 residues. The V gene's germline CDR1 is MNHEY and CDR2 SMNVEV (reference sequence). V lost 6 bases, J lost 3 bases, and 3 bases stayed unmatched. CDR3 in DNA: TGTGCCAGCAGGCAGCGGGGTACAGATACGCAGTATTTT. This gives the protein CASRQRGTDTQYF.

V usage is TRBV11-3 and J usage is TRBJ2-3; the D gene is possibly TRBD2 (5 bases). Trimming pared 5 bases from V and 4 bases from J, leaving 16 bases between. This CDR3 is built from 15 residues. The germline V gene encodes CDR1 SGHNT and CDR2 YENEEA. The CDR3 coding sequence is TGTGCCAGCAGCCCCCTGAGGGAGTTAGCAGATACGCAGTATTTT. Residues: CASSPLRELADTQYF.

This sequence joins TRBV6-5 and TRBJ1-2; no clear D gene. Trimming left V 9 bases short and J 2 bases short, with 7 bases between. Germline CDR1 and CDR2: MNHEY and SVGAGI. The CDR3 length is 11 residues. For the CDR3, the DNA is TGTGCCAGTGGTGGCAACTATGGCTACACCTTC. Protein product: CASGGNYGYTF.

The chain links TRBV27 to TRBJ2-7; 8 nucleotides match TRBD1. The CDR3 spans 14 residues. With V trimmed by 6 bases and J by 3 bases, 7 bases remained unmatched. Looked up from germline, CDR1 is MNHEY and CDR2 is SMNVEV (reference sequence). In DNA form, the CDR3 reads TGTGCCAGCAGAATTACAGGGGGAGTCTACGAGCAGTACTTC. It specifies CASRITGGVYEQYF.

The chain joins TRBV10-3 to TRBJ2-7; no clear D. CDR1 and CDR2 (germline): ENHRY, SYGVKD. The CDR3 covers 15 residues. The V and J ends lost 0 bases and 0 bases respectively, with 9 bases between them. In DNA form, the CDR3 reads TGTGCCATCAGTGAGTCGAGTGGGGACTCCTACGAGCAGTACTTC. It encodes CAISESSGDSYEQYF.

This sequence joins TRBV11-2 and TRBJ2-7; the D is unclear. The CDR3 consists of 15 residues. Between the trimmed V and J ends, which lost 1 base and 2 bases, there was a span of 12 bases. Germline V gene lookup returns CDR1 SGHAT and CDR2 FQNNGV. The CDR3 DNA reads as TGTGCCAGCAGCTTAGTAGGCAATACAGCCTACGAGCAGTACTTC. Its translation: CASSLVGNTAYEQYF.

This clonotype was recorded once. The chain joins TRBV29-1 to TRBJ1-5; D remains ambiguous. CDR1 and CDR2 from the germline V gene are SQVTM and ANQGSEA. There are 13 residues in the CDR3. Between the trimmed V and J ends, which lost 7 bases and 4 bases, there was a span of 14 bases. The CDR3 DNA reads as TGCAGCGCCGTCGAGGGAGGAAATCAGCCCCAGCATTTT. Protein: CSAVEGGNQPQHF.

This sequence joins TRBV29-1 and TRBJ2-5, with TRBD2 matching 13 bases. With V trimmed by 5 bases and J by 5 bases, 11 bases remained unmatched. Germline V gene lookup returns CDR1 SQVTM and CDR2 ANQGSEA. There are 16 residues in the CDR3. Here the CDR3 reads CSVWGLAGWAKETQYF. CDR3 nucleotides: TGCAGCGTTTGGGGACTAGCGGGATGGGCGAAGGAGACCCAGTACTTC.

V is TRBV13 and J is TRBJ2-1, with TRBD2 matching over 12 bases. Germline V CDR1 and CDR2: PRHDT, FYEKMQ (reference sequence). The ends lost 2 bases at V and 6 bases at J; junction bases unmatched: 5. This CDR3 is built from 16 residues. The CDR3 DNA follows: TGTGCCAGCAGCTTAAAGGGACTAGCGGGCCTCAATGAGCAGTTCTTC. As protein: CASSLKGLAGLNEQFF.

The V and J genes are TRBV14 and TRBJ1-1, with 8 bases matching TRBD1. The germline V gene has CDR1 SGHDN and CDR2 FVKESK. V lost 4 bases to trimming and J lost 4 bases; unmatched junction nucleotides: 11. The CDR3 spans 16 residues. The CDR3: CASSPSWQGAGTEAFF. In DNA, the CDR3 is TGTGCCAGCAGCCCCTCGTGGCAGGGGGCGGGCACTGAAGCTTTCTTT.

V gene TRBV6-5 combines with J gene TRBJ1-3, with 7 bases that match TRBD1. CDR3 length: 15 amino acids. V dropped 4 bases and J dropped 2; count of bases not matched to a gene: 5. CDR1 is MNHEY and CDR2 is SVGAGI in the germline V gene. CDR3 sequence reads: CASSSDRATGNTIYF. In nucleotides, the CDR3 is TGTGCCAGCAGTTCCGACAGGGCTACTGGAAACACCATATATTTT.

V usage is TRBV27 and J usage is TRBJ2-3; unclear D gene. The V gene's germline CDR1 is MNHEY and CDR2 SMNVEV (reference sequence). This CDR3 comprises 12 residues. Between the trimmed V and J ends, which lost 3 bases and 5 bases, there was a span of 6 bases. CDR3 protein: CASSFAGDTQYF. The CDR3, as DNA: TGTGCCAGCAGTTTCGCCGGAGATACGCAGTATTTT.

This sequence joins TRBV19 and TRBJ1-3, with 9 nucleotides matching TRBD1. Germline loops: CDR1 LNHDA, CDR2 SQIVND (reference sequence). The CDR3 loop spans 19 amino acids. The J segment lost 0 bases and the V segment lost 5 bases, leaving 14 bases of the junction unmatched. CDR3 DNA: TGTGCCAGTAGTTTTCCATGGGACAGGGCGGCGATCTCTGGAAACACCATATATTTT. Amino acids: CASSFPWDRAAISGNTIYF.

Concerning this clonotype: A read error may account for a junction end that differs from germline. The chain has TRBV6-4 and TRBJ2-7; D not certain. The germline gives CDR1 MRHNA, CDR2 SNTAGT. The CDR3 contains 12 residues. The CDR3 nucleotides are TGTGCCAGCAATGACAATTACTACGAGCAGTACTTC. It translates to CASNDNYYEQYF.

This rearrangement joins TRBV29-1 to TRBJ2-4; D gene unclear. The CDR3 sequence is 12 residues long. Germline values: CDR1 SQVTM, CDR2 ANQGSEA. Trimming shortened V by 6 bases and J by 8 bases, and 14 bases separated the two germline ends. The CDR3 bases are TGCAGCGTGGATAAGGGCGTGGACATTCAGTACTTC. Protein sequence: CSVDKGVDIQYF.

The table lists this clonotype with a few counts. The V gene is TRBV5-1, the J gene TRBJ2-1; D is uncertain. Germline V lookup: CDR1 SGHRS, CDR2 YFSETQ. Between the trimmed V and J ends, which lost 0 bases and 10 bases, there was a span of 8 bases. The CDR3 is made up of 12 amino acids. The chain's CDR3 is CASSLDAVEQFF. CDR3 sequence (DNA): TGCGCCAGCAGCTTGGATGCGGTGGAGCAGTTCTTC.

Here the CDR3 reads CSVVGTENYEQYF. In DNA form, the CDR3 reads TGCAGCGTTGTTGGGACGGAAAACTACGAGCAGTACTTC. The V and J genes are TRBV29-1 and TRBJ2-7; D assignment may be TRBD1 or TRBD2 (5 bases each). Trimming pared 4 bases from V and 3 bases from J, leaving 13 bases between. This CDR3 is 13 amino acids long. Germline CDR1 SQVTM, CDR2 ANQGSEA.

The chain combines TRBV28 with TRBJ2-5; D remains ambiguous. CDR3 length: 15 amino acids. CDR1 and CDR2 from the germline V gene are MDHEN and SYDVKM. V was cut by 3 bases and J by 0 bases, with 11 bases left in between. The CDR3 sequence: CASSLFRQHQETQYF. CDR3 DNA: TGTGCCAGCAGTTTGTTCAGGCAACACCAAGAGACCCAGTACTTC.

A remark on this clonotype: At one of its ends the junction is not consistent with the germline gene, which may arise from a read error. This rearrangement joins TRBV20-1 to TRBJ1-2; D gene unclear. The CDR3 is 9 residues long. Germline CDR1 and CDR2: DFQATT and SNEGSKA (reference sequence). CDR3 sequence reads: CSANYRYTF. The CDR3 DNA reads TGCAGTGCCAACTATCGCTACACCTTC.

The chain has TRBV11-2 and TRBJ2-1; a possible D gene is TRBD1 (6 bases). The CDR3 is made up of 15 amino acids. The germline gives CDR1 SGHAT, CDR2 FQNNGV. Trimming stripped 5 bases from V and 4 bases from J, with 15 bases between. Here the CDR3 reads CASSPKTGGYNEQFF. CDR3 sequence (DNA): TGTGCCAGCAGCCCGAAGACAGGAGGTTACAATGAGCAGTTCTTC.

This clonotype was counted many times. The J gene is TRBJ2-3, the V gene TRBV27; 9 nucleotides align to TRBD2. V lost 3 bases and J lost 0; bases outside the gene matches: 10. The CDR3 consists of 18 residues. Germline V gene sequence: CDR1 MNHEY, CDR2 SMNVEV (reference sequence). As DNA, the CDR3 is TGTGCCAGCAGTTTGGCCGGGGGAGCGGGGGGTAGCACAGATACGCAGTATTTT. Its protein is CASSLAGGAGGSTDTQYF.

V usage is TRBV6-1 and J usage is TRBJ1-2, with D uncertain. The CDR3 extends over 15 amino acids. CDR1 MNHNS and CDR2 SASEGT come from the germline V gene. Deletions cut 11 bases from V and 0 bases from J, with 19 bases between. CDR3 coding DNA: TGTGCCGCGAGGCCGAGATCAACCCCTAACTATGGCTACACCTTC. It codes for CAARPRSTPNYGYTF.

V gene TRBV5-5 combines with J gene TRBJ1-5, with no clear D. V gave up 3 bases and J gave up 5 bases, with 9 bases separating them. The CDR3 totals 13 residues. Germline CDR1 is SGHKS and CDR2 is YYEKEE (reference sequence). The CDR3 loop is CASSYDIDQPQHF. In DNA, the CDR3 is TGTGCCAGCAGCTACGACATCGATCAGCCCCAGCATTTT.

This chain uses TRBV19 with TRBJ2-7; D tentatively fits TRBD1 or TRBD2 (5 bases each). Germline CDR1 LNHDA, CDR2 SQIVND (reference sequence). The CDR3 has 15 amino acids. V was trimmed by 6 bases and J by 0 bases, leaving 15 bases between them. In DNA, the CDR3 is TGTGCCAGTAGGGGCCGGGACCTTCTCTCCTACGAGCAGTACTTC. It yields the protein CASRGRDLLSYEQYF.

This clonotype was found a few times. The rearrangement uses TRBV20-1 and TRBJ2-7; D gene uncertain. The CDR3 loop spans 12 amino acids. In germline, CDR1 is DFQATT, CDR2 SNEGSKA (reference sequence). The V end lost 3 bases, the J end lost 2 bases, and 8 bases lay between the germline ends. The CDR3 loop reads CSAREVPYEQYF. CDR3 nucleotide sequence: TGCAGTGCTAGGGAAGTTCCCTACGAGCAGTACTTC.

CDR3 region: CSVVGGPEQYF. The CDR3 DNA reads as TGCAGCGTTGTAGGTGGGCCAGAGCAGTACTTC. The V gene is TRBV29-1, the J gene TRBJ2-7; D call uncertain. V was shortened by 4 bases and J by 7 bases, with 11 bases between the two germline ends. The CDR3 is 11 amino acids. CDR1 and CDR2 from the germline V gene are SQVTM and ANQGSEA.

This chain joins TRBV27 and TRBJ1-5; 8 bases fit TRBD1. This CDR3 contains 14 residues. V trimming: 6 bases; J trimming: 6 bases; junction bases outside the gene matches: 7. Germline V lookup: CDR1 MNHEY, CDR2 SMNVEV (reference sequence). The CDR3 nucleotides read TGTGCCAGCAGCGCCGGGACAGGCGCTCAGCCCCAGCATTTT. Protein product: CASSAGTGAQPQHF.

This clonotype appeared a few times. This chain links TRBV27 with TRBJ2-7; D not resolved. V was shortened by 8 bases and J by 7 bases, with 12 bases between the two germline ends. The germline CDR1 and CDR2 sequences are MNHEY and SMNVEV (reference sequence). CDR3 length: 11 amino acids. The CDR3 DNA reads TGTGCCAGCGGTCAGGATTTGGAGCAGTACTTC. This translates into CASGQDLEQYF.

This sequence joins TRBV19 and TRBJ1-2; D unclear. The CDR3 has 11 residues. The V gene lost 5 bases and the J gene lost 7 bases, with 8 bases spanning the gap. Germline assignment: CDR1 LNHDA and CDR2 SQIVND (reference sequence). DNA for the CDR3: TGTGCCAGTAGTCGATGGGTTGGCTACACCTTC. Translated: CASSRWVGYTF.

The chain uses TRBV29-1 and TRBJ2-6, with D unclear. The CDR3 totals 12 residues. Trimming stripped 4 bases from V and 8 bases from J, with 9 bases between. Per germline, CDR1 SQVTM and CDR2 ANQGSEA. The CDR3 DNA reads as TGCAGCGTTGTGGCCCCCTCCAACGTCCTGACTTTC. This codes for CSVVAPSNVLTF.